The sequence of this T cell receptor beta chain was determined in a study of T cell repertoires in cytomegalovirus infection. Study-level background: Public signatures in TCR beta pointed to CMV infection and matching HLA type.

The junction had 3 bases not matched to a gene; V was cut back by 4 bases and J by 3 bases. In germline, CDR1 is SGHVS, CDR2 FNYEAQ. CDR3 length: 15 amino acids. General study results and limits: Public TCR beta family frequency separated CMV-and-HLA carriers, including in an independent cohort. HLA-C-restricted, CMV-specific TCR beta clonotypes were dominant ex vivo.

This clonotype was observed many times. No antigen is known for it. MiXCR was run by TCRdb on the reads, yielding one entry per CDR3 protein. The top ten hold 7.5% to 9% of the sample, which has 630,000 or so distinct CDR3 sequences, less than 25% seen once. Sequencing used CD8+ T cells from PBMCs. The TCR comes from a human donor in good health (CMV status not recorded). Some clones in this sample may be carry-over from other donors' samples. The rearrangement links TRBV7-6 to TRBJ2-3; 11 bases map to TRBD2. This chain's CDR3 is CASSSRLAGTDTQYF. CDR3 bases: TGTGCCAGCAGCTCCAGACTAGCGGGGACAGATACGCAGTATTTT.